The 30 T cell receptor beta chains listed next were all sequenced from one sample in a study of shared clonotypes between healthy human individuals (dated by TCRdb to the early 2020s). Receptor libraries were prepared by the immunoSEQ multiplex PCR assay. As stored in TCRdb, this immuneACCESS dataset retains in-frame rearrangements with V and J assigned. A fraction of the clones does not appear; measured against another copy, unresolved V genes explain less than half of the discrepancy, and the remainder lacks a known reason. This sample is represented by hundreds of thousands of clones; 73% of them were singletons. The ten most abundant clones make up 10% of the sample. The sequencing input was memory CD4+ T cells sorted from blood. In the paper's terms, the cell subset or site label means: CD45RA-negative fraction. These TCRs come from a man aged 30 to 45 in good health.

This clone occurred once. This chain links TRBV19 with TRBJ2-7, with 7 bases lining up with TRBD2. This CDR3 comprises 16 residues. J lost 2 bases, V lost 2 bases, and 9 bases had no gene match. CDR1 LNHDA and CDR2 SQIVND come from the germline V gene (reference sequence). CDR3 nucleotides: TGTGCCAGTAGTATAAGCGGGATTGCCGGCCCCTACGAGCAGTACTTC. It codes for CASSISGIAGPYEQYF.

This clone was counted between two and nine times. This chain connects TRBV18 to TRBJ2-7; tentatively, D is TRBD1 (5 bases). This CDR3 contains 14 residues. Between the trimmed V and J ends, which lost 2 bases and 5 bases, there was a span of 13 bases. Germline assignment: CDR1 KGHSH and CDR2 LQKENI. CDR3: CASSPAGLENEQYF. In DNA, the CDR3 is TGTGCCAGCTCACCAGCAGGGTTAGAAAACGAGCAGTACTTC.

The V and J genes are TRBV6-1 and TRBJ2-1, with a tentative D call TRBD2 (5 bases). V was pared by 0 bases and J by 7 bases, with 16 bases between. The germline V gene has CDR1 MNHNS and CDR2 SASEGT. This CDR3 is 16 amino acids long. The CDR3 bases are TGTGCCAGCAGTGAAGCGGGGAGCAGCAGGTGGAATGAGCAGTTCTTC. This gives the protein CASSEAGSSRWNEQFF.

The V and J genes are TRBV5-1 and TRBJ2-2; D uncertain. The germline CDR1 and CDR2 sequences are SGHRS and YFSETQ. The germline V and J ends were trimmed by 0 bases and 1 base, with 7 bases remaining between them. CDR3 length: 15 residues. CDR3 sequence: CASSLGGVNTGELFF. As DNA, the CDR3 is TGCGCCAGCAGCTTGGGAGGTGTGAACACCGGGGAGCTGTTTTTT.

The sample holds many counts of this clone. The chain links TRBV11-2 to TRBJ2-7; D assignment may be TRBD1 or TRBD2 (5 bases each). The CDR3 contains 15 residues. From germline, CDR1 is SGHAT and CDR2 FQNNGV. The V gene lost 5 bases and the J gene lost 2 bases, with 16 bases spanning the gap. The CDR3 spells CASSRKWDQTYEQYF. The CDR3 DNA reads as TGTGCCAGCAGCCGAAAATGGGACCAAACCTACGAGCAGTACTTC.

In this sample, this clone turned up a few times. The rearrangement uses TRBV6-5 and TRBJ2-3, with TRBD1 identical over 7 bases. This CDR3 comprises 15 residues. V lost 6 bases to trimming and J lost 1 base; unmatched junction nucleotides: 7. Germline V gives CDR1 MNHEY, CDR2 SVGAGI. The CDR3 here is CASRKDRDRTDTQYF. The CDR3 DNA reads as TGTGCCAGCAGAAAAGACAGGGACCGCACAGATACGCAGTATTTT.

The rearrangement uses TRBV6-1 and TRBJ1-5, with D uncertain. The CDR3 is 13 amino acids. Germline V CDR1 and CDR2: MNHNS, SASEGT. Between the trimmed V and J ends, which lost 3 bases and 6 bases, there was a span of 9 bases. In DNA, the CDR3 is TGTGCCAGCAGTGAGGGCATTACTCAGCCCCAGCATTTT. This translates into CASSEGITQPQHF.

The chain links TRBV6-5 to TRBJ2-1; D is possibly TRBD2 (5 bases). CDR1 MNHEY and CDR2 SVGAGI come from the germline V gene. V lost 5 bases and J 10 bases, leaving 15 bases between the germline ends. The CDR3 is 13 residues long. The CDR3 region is CASSVGLAREQFF. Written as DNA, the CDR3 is TGTGCCAGCAGTGTCGGCCTAGCACGAGAGCAGTTCTTC.

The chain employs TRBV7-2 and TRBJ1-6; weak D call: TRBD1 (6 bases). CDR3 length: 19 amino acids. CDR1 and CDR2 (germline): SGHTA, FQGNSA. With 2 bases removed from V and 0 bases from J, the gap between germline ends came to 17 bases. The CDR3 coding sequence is TGTGCCAGCAGCTTAAGGTCACAGGGCCTTAACTCCTATAATTCACCCCTCCACTTT. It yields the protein CASSLRSQGLNSYNSPLHF.

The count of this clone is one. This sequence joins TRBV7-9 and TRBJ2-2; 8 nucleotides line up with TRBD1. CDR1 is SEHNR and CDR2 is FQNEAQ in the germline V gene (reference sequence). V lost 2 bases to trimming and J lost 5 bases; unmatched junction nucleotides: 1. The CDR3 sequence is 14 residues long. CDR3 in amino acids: CASSLWTGTGELFF. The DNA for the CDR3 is TGTGCCAGCAGCTTATGGACAGGGACCGGGGAGCTGTTTTTT.

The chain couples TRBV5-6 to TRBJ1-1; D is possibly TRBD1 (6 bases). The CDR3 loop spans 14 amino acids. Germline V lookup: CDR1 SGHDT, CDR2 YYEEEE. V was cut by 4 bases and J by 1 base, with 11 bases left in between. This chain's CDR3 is CASSRRGWNTEAFF. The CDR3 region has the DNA TGTGCCAGCAGCCGCAGGGGATGGAACACTGAAGCTTTCTTT.

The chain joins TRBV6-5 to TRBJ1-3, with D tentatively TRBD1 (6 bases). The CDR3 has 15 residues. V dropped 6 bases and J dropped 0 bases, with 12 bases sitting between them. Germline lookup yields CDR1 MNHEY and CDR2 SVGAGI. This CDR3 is CASRPRQASGNTIYF. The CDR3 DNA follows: TGTGCCAGCAGACCTAGACAGGCCTCTGGAAACACCATATATTTT.

The CDR3 DNA is TGTGCCAGCTCACCGGCTAGCCTTTTCGGGAATGAGCAGTTCTTC. This translates into CASSPASLFGNEQFF. The rearrangement links TRBV18 to TRBJ2-1; TRBD2 is a possible D gene (5 bases). Germline V gives CDR1 KGHSH, CDR2 LQKENI. The CDR3 covers 15 residues. V shed 3 bases and J shed 7 bases, with 16 bases lying between them.

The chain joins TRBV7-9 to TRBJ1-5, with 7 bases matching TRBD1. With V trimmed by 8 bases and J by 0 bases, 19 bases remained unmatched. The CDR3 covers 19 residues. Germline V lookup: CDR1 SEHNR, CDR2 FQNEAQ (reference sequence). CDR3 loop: CASGQEGRGGDRSNQPQHF. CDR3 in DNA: TGTGCCAGCGGACAAGAGGGAAGAGGGGGCGATCGTAGCAATCAGCCCCAGCATTTT. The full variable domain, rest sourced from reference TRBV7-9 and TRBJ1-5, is DTGVSQNPRHKITKRGQNVTFRCDPISEHNRLYWYRQTLGQGPEFLTYFQNEAQLEKSRLLSDRFSAERPKGSFSTLEIQRTEQGDSAMYLCASGQEGRGGDRSNQPQHFGDGTRLSIL.

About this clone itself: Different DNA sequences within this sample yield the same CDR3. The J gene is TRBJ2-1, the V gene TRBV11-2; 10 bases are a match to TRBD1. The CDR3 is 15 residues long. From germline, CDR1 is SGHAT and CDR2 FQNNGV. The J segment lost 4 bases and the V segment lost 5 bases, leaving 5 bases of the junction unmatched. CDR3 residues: CASSPGTGAYNEQFF. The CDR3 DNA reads TGTGCCAGCAGCCCGGGGACAGGGGCGTACAATGAGCAGTTCTTC.

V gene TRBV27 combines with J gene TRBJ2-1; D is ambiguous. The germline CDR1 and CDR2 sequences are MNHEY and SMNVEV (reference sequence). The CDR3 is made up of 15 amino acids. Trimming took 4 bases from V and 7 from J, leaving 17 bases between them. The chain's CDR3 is CASSYSSTLPNEQFF. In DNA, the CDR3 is TGTGCCAGCAGTTACTCATCGACTCTTCCAAATGAGCAGTTCTTC.

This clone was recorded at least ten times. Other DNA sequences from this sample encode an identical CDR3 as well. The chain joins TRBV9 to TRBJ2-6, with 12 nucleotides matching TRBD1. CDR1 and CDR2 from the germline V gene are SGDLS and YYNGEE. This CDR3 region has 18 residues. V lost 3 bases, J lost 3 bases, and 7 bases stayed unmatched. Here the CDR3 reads CASSGRGQGALGANVLTF. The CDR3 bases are TGTGCCAGCAGCGGTCGGGGACAGGGGGCGCTTGGGGCCAACGTCCTGACTTTC.

The CDR3 nucleotides are TGTGCCTGGAGTGTAGTCCCGGGGTTCACCTACGAGCAGTACTTC. Protein sequence: CAWSVVPGFTYEQYF. V is TRBV30 and J is TRBJ2-7; TRBD2 might be the D (5 bases). V was shortened by 0 bases and J by 2 bases, with 14 bases between the two germline ends. The CDR3 runs to 15 residues. CDR1 and CDR2 (germline): GTSNPN, SVGIG (reference sequence).

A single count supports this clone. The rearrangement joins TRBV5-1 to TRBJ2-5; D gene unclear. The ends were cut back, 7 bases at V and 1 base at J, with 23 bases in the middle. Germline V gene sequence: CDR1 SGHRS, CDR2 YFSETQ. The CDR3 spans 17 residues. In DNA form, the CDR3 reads TGCGCCAGCGGATCGTCCCCCTCAAGACCGGGCCAAGAGACCCAGTACTTC. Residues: CASGSSPSRPGQETQYF. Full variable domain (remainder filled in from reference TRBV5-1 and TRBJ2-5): KAGVTQTPRYLIKTRGQQVTLSCSPISGHRSVSWYQQTPGQGLQFLFEYFSETQRNKGNFPGRFSGRQFSNSRSEMNVSTLELGDSALYLCASGSSPSRPGQETQYFGPGTRLLVL.

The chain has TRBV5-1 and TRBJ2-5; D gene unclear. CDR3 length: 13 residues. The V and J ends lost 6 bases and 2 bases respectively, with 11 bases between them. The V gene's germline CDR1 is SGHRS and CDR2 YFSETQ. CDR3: CASTRSVQETQYF. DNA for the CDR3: TGCGCCAGCACCCGATCGGTACAAGAGACCCAGTACTTC.

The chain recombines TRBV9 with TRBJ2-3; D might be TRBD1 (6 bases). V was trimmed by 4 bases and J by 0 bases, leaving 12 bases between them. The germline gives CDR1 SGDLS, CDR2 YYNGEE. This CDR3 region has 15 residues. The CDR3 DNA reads TGTGCCAGCAGCCGGGACACATATAGCACAGATACGCAGTATTTT. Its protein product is CASSRDTYSTDTQYF.

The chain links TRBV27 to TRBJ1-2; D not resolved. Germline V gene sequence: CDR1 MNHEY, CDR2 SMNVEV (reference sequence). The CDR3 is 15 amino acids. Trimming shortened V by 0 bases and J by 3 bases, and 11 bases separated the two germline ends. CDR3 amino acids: CASSLSYRGDYGYTF. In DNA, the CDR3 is TGTGCCAGCAGTTTATCGTACCGAGGCGACTATGGCTACACCTTC.

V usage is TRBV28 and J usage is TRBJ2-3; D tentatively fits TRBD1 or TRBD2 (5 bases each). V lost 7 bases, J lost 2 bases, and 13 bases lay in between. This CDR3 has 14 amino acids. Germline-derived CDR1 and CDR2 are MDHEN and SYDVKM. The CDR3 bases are TGTGCCAGCACCGGGGCCGGGTACACAGATACGCAGTATTTT. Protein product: CASTGAGYTDTQYF.

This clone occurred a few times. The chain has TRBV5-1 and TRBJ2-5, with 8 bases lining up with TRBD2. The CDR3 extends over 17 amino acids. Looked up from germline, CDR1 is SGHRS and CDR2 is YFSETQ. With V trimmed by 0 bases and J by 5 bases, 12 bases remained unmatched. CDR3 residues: CASSLAIRAGVGETQYF. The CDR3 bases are TGCGCCAGCAGCTTGGCCATTAGAGCGGGAGTCGGGGAGACCCAGTACTTC.

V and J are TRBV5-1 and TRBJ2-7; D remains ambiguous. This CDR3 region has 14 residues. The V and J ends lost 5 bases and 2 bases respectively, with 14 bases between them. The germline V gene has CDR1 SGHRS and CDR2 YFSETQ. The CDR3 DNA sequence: TGCGCCAGCAGTTCGGGTCCCAGCGCCTACGAGCAGTACTTC. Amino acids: CASSSGPSAYEQYF.

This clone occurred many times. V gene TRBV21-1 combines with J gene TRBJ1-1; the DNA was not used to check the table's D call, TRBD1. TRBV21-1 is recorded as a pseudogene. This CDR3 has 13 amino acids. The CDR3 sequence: CASRRHKDTEAFF. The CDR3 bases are TGTGCCAGCCGTCGACATAAAGACACTGAAGCTTTCTTT.

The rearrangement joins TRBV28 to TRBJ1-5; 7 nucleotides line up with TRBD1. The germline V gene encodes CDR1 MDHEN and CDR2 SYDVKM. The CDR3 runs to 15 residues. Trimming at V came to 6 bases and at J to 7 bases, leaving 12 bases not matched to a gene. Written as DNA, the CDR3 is TGTGCCAGCAGACCCCAGGGGGGGTCGGGACAGCCCCAGCATTTT. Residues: CASRPQGGSGQPQHF. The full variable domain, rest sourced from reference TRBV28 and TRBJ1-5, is DVKVTQSSRYLVKRTGEKVFLECVQDMDHENMFWYRQDPGLGLRLIYFSYDVKMKEKGDIPEGYSVSREKKERFSLILESASTNQTSMYLCASRPQGGSGQPQHFGDGTRLSIL.

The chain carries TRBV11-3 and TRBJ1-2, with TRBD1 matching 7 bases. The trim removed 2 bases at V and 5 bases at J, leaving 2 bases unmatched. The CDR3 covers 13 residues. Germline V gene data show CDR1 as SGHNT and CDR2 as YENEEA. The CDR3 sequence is CASSLYRGYGYTF. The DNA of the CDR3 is TGTGCCAGCAGCTTATACAGGGGTTATGGCTACACCTTC.

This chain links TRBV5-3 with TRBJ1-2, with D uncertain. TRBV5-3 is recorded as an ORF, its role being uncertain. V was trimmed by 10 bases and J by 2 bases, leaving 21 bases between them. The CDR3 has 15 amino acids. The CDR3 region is CAAVGRVPENYGYTF. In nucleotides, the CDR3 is TGTGCCGCCGTGGGAAGGGTCCCTGAAAACTATGGCTACACCTTC.

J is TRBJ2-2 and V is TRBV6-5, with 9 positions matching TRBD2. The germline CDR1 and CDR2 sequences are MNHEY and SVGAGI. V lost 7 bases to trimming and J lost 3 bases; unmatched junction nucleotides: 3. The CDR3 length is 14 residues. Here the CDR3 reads CASKVAGDTGELFF. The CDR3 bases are TGTGCCAGCAAGGTAGCGGGAGACACCGGGGAGCTGTTTTTT.